The clone carrying this TCR beta chain was seen more than once but under ten times. This entry belongs to a study of glioma-infiltrating T cells after dendritic cell vaccination. Study in general: Treatment, given 2003 to 2012, was autologous tumor lysate-pulsed dendritic cell vaccination.

The CDR3 has 16 residues. V gave up 2 bases and J gave up 1 base, with 12 bases separating them. In germline, CDR1 is MNHEY, CDR2 SMNVEV (reference sequence). The immunoSEQ assay amplified TCRB CDR3 from up to roughly 2 ug DNA. Amplification used 60 V beta primers and 13 J beta primers. Method: immunoSEQ multiplex PCR; TCRdb's copy keeps in-frame clones and lacks some. The sample includes 70,000 to 90,000 clones, roughly four fifths of them seen just once. The time point here: after dendritic cell vaccination, including at tumor progression/relapse. This chain uses TRBV27 with TRBJ1-5; a possible D gene is TRBD1 (5 bases). Sequenced material: blood, taken after dendritic cell vaccination. This TCR was recovered from a human donor with glioblastoma. CDR3: CASSLGGWGSNQPQHF. CDR3 in DNA: TGTGCCAGCAGTTTAGGTGGATGGGGCAGCAATCAGCCCCAGCATTTT.